The T cell receptor beta chain described here comes from a study of blood T cells in healthy people across ages (dated by TCRdb to the mid-2010s). Notes on the research overall: In model experiments, template switching captured about one uniquely barcoded TCR beta cDNA molecule for every two T cells. Using the same blood draw, the study looked at two additional independent replicas of 1 million unique cDNA reads for two donors, one aged 18 to 30 and the other aged 80 or older. To track age-related changes in TCR beta repertoire diversity, the study relied on deep sequencing normalized with unique cDNA molecular identifiers. Donors of different ages were randomly distributed across sequencing lanes to avoid experimental bias. Donors were grouped into four age groups: young (average roughly 17 years), middle-aged (around 39), aged (around 60) and long-lived (just over 80). What the study reported, not specific to this receptor: Because the CMV infection status of the donors was unknown, age-related changes in expanded clonotypes may potentially have been confounded. As age increased, observed TCR beta diversity per million T cells dropped in a roughly linear way, and a significant reduction was already evident by age 40. Estimates of total diversity from one million sequenced T cells were regarded as lower bounds and underestimates. Since profiling was done on bulk unsorted PBMCs, naive and antigen-experienced compartments could not be conclusively compared. Observed TCR beta diversity correlated strongly with the percentage of naive T cells measured by flow cytometry. The long-lived group showed more naive CD4+ T cells, fewer expanded clones and increased TCR diversity than the aged group, suggesting age selection.

As encoded in the germline V gene (reference sequence), CDR1 is LGHDT while CDR2 is YNNKEL. Reading from cysteine to phenylalanine, the CDR3 counts 14 amino acids. The CDR3 DNA has 42 bases and is translated from base 1. V was cut back by 3 bases and J by 5 bases, leaving a gap of 12 bases between them. The method behind the library was 5' RACE. The data were produced on an Illumina HiSeq 2500. A second roughly 6 to 11 cycle PCR used a sample-barcoded 5' primer and a J-beta primer mix. Each TCR beta cDNA molecule received a unique molecular identifier from a template-switch 5' adaptor carrying 12 random nucleotides. Each sample yielded at least 3 million CDR3-containing paired-end reads. First-strand cDNA was synthesized from all RNA with the Mint cDNA synthesis kit, primed by a TRBC-specific oligonucleotide. Following uracil-DNA glycosylase treatment, a first 18-cycle PCR with universal primers M1SS and BC2_uni_R was performed on all cDNA. The study's processing was this. For normalization, 1 million high-quality reads, each with a distinct molecular identifier, were randomly selected from each sample. Reads sharing molecular identifiers were discarded rather than binned into consensus sequences. MiTCR, run with a Q25 quality threshold and the strictest error-elimination algorithm, handled CDR3 identification, clonotype clustering and error correction. Lower-bound total TCR beta diversity was estimated with a nonparametric unseen species model using Euler transformation. TCRdb cleaned the public reads at Q25 with fastp, built clones with MiXCR and kept in-frame beta chains. Identical CDR3 protein sequences are pooled into one entry, listed with their most common genes and DNA. What appears here as the V and J calls and clone size reflects TCRdb's work, not the paper's. In all, the sample holds some 1.6 million distinct CDR3 sequences, and roughly 32% of those were seen once. 11% of the sample is in the top ten clones.

The roughly 39 donors, aged about 6 to 95 years, were systemically healthy Caucasian individuals from Russia. Approximately 10 milliliters of peripheral blood were collected from each donor into EDTA-treated Vacutainer tubes. Ficoll-Paque density-gradient centrifugation was used to isolate PBMCs, with at least 7 million obtained per sample. Trizol reagent was used to extract total RNA from PBMCs, with at least 6 micrograms per sample. The percentages of naive CD45RAhigh/CD27high T cells were determined by flow cytometry on a PBMC aliquot from every donor. This clonotype was detected only a few times. Its antigen is currently not known. The record has no base qualities; no much larger clone is one base away.

The sequence derives from a woman aged 25 to 45 in good health. The sequenced sample consisted of blood. The rearrangement combines TRBV3-1 with TRBJ2-3; the D gene lacks a confident call. Here is the DNA: TGTGCCAGCAGCCACTCCGAACTATTAGATACGCAGTATTTT. Its product reads: CASSHSELLDTQYF.